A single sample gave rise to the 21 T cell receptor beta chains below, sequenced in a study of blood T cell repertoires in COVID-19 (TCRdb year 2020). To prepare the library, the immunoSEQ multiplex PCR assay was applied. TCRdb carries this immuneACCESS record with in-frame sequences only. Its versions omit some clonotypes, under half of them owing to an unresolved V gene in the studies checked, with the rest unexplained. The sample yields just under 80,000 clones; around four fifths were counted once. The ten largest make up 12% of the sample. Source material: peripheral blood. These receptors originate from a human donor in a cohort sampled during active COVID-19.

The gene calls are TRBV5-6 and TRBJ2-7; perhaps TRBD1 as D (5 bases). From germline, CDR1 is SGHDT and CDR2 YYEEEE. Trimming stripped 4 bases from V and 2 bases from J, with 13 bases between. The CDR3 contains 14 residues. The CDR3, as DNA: TGTGCCAGCAGCACCCAGGGTCTGGCCTACGAGCAGTACTTC. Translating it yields CASSTQGLAYEQYF. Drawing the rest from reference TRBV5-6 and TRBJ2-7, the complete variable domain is DAGVTQSPTHLIKTRGQQVTLRCSPKSGHDTVSWYQQALGQGPQFIFQYYEEEERQRGNFPDRFSGHQFPNYSSELNVNALLLGDSALYLCASSTQGLAYEQYFGPGTRLTVT.

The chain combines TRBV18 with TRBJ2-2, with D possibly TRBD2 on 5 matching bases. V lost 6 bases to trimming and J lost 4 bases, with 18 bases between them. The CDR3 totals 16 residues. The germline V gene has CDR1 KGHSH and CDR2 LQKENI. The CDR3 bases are TGTGCCAGCTCTCCCGGACTGGCGGGCAGCACCGGGGAGCTGTTTTTT. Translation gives CASSPGLAGSTGELFF.

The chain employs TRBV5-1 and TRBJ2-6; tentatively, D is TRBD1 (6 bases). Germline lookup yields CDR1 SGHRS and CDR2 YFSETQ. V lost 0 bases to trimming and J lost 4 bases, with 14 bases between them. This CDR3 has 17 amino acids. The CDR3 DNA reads TGCGCCAGCAGCTTGGAGCCAGGGGTGAGCGGGGCCAACGTCCTGACTTTC. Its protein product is CASSLEPGVSGANVLTF.

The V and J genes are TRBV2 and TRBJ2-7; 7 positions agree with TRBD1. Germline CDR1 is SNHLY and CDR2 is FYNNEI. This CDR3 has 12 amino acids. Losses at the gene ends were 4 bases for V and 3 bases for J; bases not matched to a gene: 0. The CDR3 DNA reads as TGTGCCAGCAGTGGACAGGGCTACGAGCAGTACTTC. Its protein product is CASSGQGYEQYF.

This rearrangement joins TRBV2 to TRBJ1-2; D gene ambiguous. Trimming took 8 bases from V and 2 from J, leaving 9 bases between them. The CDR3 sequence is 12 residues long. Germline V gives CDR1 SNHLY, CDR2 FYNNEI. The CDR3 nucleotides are TGTGCCAGCCGCGAGCGAAACTATGGCTACACCTTC. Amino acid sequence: CASRERNYGYTF.

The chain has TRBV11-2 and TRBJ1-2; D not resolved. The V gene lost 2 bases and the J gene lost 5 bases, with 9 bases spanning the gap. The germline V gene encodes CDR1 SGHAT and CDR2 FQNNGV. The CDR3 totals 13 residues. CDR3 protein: CASSLILGYGYTF. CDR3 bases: TGTGCCAGCAGCTTAATACTAGGGTATGGCTACACCTTC.

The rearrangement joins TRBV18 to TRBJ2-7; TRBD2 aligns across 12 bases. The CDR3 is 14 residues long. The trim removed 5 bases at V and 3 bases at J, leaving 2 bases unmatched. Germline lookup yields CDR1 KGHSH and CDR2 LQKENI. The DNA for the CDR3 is TGTGCCAGCTCATCGACTAGCGGGAGCTACGAGCAGTACTTC. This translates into CASSSTSGSYEQYF.

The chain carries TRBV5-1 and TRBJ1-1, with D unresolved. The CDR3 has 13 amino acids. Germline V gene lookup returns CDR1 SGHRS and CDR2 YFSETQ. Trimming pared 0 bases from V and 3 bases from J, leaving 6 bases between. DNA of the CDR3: TGCGCCAGCAGCTTGGGCGTGGACACTGAAGCTTTCTTT. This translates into CASSLGVDTEAFF.

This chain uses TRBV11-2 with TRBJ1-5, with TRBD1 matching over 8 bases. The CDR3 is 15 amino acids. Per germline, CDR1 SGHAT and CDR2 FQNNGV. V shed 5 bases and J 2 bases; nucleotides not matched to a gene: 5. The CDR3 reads CASSPGQGGNQPQHF. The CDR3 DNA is TGTGCCAGCAGCCCCGGACAGGGCGGCAATCAGCCCCAGCATTTT.

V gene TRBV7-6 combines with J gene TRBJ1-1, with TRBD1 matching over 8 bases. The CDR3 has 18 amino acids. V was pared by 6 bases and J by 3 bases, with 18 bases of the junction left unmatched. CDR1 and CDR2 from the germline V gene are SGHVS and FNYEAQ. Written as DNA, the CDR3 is TGTGCCAGCAGGTTCCCCGGGACAGGCGGATTCGAAGACACTGAAGCTTTCTTT. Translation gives CASRFPGTGGFEDTEAFF.

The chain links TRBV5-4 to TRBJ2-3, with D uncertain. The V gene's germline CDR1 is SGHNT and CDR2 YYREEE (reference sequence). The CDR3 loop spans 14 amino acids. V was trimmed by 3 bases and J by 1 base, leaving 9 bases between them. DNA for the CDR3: TGTGCCAGCAGCTCCCACAGTGGCACAGATACGCAGTATTTT. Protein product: CASSSHSGTDTQYF.

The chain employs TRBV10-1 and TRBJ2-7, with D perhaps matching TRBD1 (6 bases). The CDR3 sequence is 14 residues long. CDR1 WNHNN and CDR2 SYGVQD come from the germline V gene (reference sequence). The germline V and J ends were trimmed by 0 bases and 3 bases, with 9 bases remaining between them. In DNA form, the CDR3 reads TGCGCCAGCAGTGAGTCGCAGGGGAACTACGAGCAGTACTTC. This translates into CASSESQGNYEQYF.

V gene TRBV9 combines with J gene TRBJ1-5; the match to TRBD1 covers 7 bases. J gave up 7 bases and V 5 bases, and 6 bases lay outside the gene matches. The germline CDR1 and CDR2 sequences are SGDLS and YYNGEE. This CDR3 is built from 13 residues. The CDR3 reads CASSQTGSQPQHF. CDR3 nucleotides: TGTGCCAGCAGTCAGACAGGGTCGCAGCCCCAGCATTTT.

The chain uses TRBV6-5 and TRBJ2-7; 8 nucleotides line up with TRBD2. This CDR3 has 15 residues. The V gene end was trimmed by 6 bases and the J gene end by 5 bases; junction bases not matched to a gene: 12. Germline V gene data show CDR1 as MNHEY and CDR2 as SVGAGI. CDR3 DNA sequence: TGTGCCAGCAGCCCGCCGGGACTAGTCACGGACGAGCAGTACTTC. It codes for CASSPPGLVTDEQYF.

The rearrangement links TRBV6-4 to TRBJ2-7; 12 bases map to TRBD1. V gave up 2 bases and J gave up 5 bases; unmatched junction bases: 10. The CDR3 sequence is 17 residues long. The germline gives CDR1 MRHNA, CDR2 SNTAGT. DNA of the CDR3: TGTGCCAGCAGTGACACTAGCGGGACAGGGGGCTTCCACGAGCAGTACTTC. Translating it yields CASSDTSGTGGFHEQYF.

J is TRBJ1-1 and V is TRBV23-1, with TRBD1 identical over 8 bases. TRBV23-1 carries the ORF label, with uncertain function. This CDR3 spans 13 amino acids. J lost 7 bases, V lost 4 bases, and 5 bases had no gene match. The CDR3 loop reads CASSPTGGNEAFF. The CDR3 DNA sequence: TGCGCCAGCAGTCCCACAGGGGGGAATGAAGCTTTCTTT.

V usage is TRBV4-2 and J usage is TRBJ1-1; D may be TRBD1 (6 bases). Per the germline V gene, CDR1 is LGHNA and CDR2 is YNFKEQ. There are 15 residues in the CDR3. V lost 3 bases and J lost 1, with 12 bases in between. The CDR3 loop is CASSQDRGTNTEAFF. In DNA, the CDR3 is TGTGCCAGCAGCCAGGACAGAGGTACGAACACTGAAGCTTTCTTT.

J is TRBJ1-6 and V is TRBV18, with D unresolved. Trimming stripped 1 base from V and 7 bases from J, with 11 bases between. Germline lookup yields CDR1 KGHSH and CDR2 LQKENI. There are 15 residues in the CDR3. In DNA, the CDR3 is TGTGCCAGCTCACCACTTCGATCGGAGAATTCACCCCTCCACTTT. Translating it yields CASSPLRSENSPLHF.

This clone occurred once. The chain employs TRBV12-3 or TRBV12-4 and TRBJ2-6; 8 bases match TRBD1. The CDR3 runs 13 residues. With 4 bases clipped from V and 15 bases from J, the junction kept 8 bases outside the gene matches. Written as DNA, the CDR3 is TGTGCCAGCAGTTCCTCGGGACAGGCCCCCCTGACTTTC. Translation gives CASSSSGQAPLTF.

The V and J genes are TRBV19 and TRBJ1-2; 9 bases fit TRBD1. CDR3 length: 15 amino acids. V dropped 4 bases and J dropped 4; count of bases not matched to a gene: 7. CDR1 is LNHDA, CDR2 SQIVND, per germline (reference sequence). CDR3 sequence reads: CASSRGQGESYGYTF. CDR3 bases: TGTGCCAGTAGTAGGGGACAGGGAGAGTCCTATGGCTACACCTTC.

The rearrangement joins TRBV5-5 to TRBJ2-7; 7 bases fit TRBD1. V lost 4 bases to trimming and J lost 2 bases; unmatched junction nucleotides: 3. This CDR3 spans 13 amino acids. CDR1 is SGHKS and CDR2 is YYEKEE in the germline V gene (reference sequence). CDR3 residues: CASSRDRAYEQYF. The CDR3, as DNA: TGTGCCAGCAGCCGGGACAGAGCCTACGAGCAGTACTTC.